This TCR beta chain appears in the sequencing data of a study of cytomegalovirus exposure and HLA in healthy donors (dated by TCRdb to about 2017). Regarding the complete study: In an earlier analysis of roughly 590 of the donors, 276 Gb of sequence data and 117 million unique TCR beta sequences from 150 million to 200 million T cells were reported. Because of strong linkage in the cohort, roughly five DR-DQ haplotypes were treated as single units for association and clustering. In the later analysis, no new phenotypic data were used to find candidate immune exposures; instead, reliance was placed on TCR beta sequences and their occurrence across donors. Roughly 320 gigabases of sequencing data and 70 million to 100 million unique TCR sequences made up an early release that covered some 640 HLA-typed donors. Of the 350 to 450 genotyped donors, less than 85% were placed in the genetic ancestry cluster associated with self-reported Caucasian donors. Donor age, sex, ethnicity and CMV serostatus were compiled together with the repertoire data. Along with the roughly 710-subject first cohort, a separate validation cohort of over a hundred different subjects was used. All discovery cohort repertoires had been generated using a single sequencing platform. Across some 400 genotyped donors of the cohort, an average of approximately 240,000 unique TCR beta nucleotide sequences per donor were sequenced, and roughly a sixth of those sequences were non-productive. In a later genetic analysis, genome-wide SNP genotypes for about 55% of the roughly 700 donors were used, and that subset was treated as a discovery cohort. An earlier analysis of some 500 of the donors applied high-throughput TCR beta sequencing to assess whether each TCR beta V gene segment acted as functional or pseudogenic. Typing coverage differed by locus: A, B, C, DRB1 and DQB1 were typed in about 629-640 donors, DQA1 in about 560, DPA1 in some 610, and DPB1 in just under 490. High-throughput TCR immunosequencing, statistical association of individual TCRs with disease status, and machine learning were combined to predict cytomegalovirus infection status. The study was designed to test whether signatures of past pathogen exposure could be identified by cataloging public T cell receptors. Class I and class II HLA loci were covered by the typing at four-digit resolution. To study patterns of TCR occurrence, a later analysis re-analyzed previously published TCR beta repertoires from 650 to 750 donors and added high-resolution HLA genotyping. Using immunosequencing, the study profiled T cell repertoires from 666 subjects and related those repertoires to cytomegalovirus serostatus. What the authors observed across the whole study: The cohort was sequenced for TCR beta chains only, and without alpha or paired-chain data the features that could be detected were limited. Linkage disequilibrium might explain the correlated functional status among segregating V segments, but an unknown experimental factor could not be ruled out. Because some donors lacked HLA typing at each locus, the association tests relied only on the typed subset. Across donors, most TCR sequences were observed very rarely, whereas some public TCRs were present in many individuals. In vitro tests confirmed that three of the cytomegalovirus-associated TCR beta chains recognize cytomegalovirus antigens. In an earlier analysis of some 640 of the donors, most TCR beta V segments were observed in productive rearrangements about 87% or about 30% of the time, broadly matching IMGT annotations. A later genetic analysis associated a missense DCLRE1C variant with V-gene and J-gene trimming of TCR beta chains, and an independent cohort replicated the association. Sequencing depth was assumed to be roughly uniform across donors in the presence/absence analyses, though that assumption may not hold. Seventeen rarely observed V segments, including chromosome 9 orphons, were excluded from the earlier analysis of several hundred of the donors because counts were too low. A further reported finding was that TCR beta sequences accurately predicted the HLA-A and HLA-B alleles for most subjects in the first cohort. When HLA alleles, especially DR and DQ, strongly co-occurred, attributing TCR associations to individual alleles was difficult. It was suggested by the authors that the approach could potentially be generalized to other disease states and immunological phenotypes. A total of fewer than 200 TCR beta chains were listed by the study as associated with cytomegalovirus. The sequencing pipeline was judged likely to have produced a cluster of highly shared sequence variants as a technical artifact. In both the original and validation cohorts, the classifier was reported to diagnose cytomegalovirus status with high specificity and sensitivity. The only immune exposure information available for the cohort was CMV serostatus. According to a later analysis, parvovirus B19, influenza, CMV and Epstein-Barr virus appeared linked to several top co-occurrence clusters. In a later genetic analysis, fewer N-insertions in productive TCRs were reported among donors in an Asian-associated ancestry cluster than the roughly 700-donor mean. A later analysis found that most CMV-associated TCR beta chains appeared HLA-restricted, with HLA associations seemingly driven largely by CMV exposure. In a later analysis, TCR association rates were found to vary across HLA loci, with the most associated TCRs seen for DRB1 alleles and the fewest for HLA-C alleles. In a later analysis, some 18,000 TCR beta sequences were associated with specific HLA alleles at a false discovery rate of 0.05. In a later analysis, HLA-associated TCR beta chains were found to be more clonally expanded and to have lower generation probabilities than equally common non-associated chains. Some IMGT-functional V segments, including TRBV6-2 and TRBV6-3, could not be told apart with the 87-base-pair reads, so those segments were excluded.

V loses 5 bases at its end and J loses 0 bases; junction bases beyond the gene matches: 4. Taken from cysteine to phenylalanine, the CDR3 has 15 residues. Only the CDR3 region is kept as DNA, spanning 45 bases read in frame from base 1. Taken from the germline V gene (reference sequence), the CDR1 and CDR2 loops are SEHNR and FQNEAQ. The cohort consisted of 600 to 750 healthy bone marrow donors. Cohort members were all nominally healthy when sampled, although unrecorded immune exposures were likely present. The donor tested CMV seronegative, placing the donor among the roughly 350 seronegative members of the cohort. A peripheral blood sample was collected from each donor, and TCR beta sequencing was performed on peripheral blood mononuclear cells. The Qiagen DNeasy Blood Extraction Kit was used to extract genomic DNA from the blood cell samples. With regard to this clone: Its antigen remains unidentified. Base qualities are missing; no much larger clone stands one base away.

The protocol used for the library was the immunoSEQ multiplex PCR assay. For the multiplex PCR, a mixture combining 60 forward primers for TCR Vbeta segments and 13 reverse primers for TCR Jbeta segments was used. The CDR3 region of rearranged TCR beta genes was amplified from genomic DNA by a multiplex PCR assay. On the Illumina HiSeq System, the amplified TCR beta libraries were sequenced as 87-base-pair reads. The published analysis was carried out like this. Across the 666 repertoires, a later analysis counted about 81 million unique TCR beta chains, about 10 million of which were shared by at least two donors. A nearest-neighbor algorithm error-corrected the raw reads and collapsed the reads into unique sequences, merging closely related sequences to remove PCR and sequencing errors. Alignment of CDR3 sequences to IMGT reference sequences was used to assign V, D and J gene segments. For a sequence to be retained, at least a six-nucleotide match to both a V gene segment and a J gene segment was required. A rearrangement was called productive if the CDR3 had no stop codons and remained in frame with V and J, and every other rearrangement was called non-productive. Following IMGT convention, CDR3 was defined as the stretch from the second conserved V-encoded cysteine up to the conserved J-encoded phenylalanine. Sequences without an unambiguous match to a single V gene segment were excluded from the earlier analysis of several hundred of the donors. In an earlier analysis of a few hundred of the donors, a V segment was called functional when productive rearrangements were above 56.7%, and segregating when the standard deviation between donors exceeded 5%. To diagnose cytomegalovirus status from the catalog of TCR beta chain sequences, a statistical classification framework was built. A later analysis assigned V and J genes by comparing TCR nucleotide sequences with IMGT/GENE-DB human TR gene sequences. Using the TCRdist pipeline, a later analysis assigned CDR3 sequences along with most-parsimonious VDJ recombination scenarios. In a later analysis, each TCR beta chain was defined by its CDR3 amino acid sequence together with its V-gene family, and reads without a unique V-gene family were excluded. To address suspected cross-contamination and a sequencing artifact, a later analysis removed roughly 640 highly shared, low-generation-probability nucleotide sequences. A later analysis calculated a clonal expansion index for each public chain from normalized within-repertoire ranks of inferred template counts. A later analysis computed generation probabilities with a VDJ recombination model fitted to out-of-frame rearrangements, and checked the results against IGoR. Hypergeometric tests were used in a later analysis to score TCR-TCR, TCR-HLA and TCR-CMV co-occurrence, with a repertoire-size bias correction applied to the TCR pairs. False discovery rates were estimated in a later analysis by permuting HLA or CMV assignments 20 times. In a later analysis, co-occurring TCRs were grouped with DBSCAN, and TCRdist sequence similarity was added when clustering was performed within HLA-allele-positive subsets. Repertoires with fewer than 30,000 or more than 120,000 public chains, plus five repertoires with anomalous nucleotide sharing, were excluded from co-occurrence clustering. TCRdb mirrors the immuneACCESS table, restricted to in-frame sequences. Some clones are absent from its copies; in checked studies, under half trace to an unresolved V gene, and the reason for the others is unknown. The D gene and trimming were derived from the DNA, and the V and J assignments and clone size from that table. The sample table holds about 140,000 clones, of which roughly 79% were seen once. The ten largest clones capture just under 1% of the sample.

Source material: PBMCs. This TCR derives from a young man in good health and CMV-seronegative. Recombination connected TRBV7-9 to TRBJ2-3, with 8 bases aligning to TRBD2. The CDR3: CASSHTSGSTDTQYF. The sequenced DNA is TGTGCCAGCAGCCATACTAGCGGAAGCACAGATACGCAGTATTTT.